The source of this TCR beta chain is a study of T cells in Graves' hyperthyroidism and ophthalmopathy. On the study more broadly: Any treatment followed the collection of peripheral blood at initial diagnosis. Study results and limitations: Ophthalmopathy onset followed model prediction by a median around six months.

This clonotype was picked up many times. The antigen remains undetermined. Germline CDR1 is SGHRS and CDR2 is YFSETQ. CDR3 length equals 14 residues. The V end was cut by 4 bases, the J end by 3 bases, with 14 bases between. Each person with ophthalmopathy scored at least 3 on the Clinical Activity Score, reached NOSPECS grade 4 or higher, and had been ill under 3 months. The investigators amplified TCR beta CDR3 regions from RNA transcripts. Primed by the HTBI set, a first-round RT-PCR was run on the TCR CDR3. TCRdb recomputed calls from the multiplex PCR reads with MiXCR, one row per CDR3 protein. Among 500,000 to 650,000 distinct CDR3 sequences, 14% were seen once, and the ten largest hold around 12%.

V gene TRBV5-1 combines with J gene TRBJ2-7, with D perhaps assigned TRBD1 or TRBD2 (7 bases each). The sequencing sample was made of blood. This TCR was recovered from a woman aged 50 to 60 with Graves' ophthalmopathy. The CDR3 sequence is CASSTGGQIYEQYF. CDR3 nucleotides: TGCGCCAGCAGCACGGGGGGACAGATCTACGAGCAGTACTTC.